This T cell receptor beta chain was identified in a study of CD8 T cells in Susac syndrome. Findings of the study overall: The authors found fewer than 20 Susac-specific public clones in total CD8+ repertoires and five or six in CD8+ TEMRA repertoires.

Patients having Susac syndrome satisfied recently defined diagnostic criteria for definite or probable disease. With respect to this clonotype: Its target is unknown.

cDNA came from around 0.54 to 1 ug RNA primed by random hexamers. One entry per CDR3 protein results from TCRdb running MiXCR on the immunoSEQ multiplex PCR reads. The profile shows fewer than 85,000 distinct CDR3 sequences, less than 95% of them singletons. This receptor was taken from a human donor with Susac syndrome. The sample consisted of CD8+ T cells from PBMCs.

CDR3 loop: CASSPDRGDEKLFF. CDR3 coding DNA: TGTGCCAGCAGCCCGGACAGGGGTGATGAAAAACTGTTTTTT. This chain uses TRBV7-2 with TRBJ1-4, with TRBD1 identical over 9 bases. This CDR3 has 14 amino acids. CDR1 SGHTA and CDR2 FQGNSA come from the germline V gene. With 5 bases clipped from V and 6 bases from J, the junction kept 4 bases outside the gene matches.